One sample yielded the 24 T cell receptor beta chains listed below, sequenced in a study of human T cells and chemical hapten exposure. Time point reported: patch test 1, 2 weeks after DPC sensitization. The treatment was: therapeutic diphenylcyclopropenone sensitization with weekly scalp DPC. Using its own MiXCR run on the RACE reads, TCRdb lists one record per CDR3 protein. The sample shows approximately 340,000 distinct CDR3 sequences, under 8% of them seen only once. This material consisted of whole blood, taken in connection with sensitization to the hapten diphenylcyclopropenone (DPC). These receptors all come from a young woman with alopecia areata. Some clones in this sample may be carry-over from other donors' samples.

The genes are TRBV5-1 and TRBJ2-7; 9 positions match TRBD1. The CDR3 extends over 15 amino acids. With V trimmed by 3 bases and J by 6 bases, 10 bases remained unmatched. The germline CDR1 and CDR2 sequences are SGHRS and YFSETQ. The CDR3 DNA reads TGCGCCAGCAGCTCCCTTGGACAGGGGTCAGGCGAGCAGTACTTC. This codes for CASSSLGQGSGEQYF.

A few counts support this clonotype. The chain carries TRBV4-3 and TRBJ2-7; possibly TRBD1 for D (5 bases). Germline V gives CDR1 LGHNA, CDR2 YSLEER. The germline V and J ends were trimmed by 0 bases and 4 bases, with 13 bases remaining between them. The CDR3 has 15 amino acids. CDR3 in DNA: TGCGCCAGCAGCCAAGAGTGGCAGGGTCTTTACGAGCAGTACTTC. Translation gives CASSQEWQGLYEQYF.

This clonotype occurred a few times. The chain couples TRBV29-1 to TRBJ2-3; 8 bases are a match to TRBD1. This CDR3 comprises 16 residues. Germline assignment: CDR1 SQVTM and CDR2 ANQGSEA. Trimming cost V 7 bases and J 0 bases; bases outside gene matches: 12. CDR3 protein: CSAGQGIGRSTDTQYF. The CDR3 coding sequence is TGCAGCGCCGGACAGGGAATAGGTCGTAGCACAGATACGCAGTATTTT.

This clonotype was seen more than once but under ten times. The rearrangement uses TRBV10-3 and TRBJ1-2, with D perhaps matching TRBD1 (5 bases). The CDR3 has 15 residues. The germline V gene encodes CDR1 ENHRY and CDR2 SYGVKD. V lost 2 bases to trimming and J lost 8 bases, with 18 bases between them. The CDR3 nucleotides read TGTGCCATCAGTGAGAGATCAGGGCATCTACAAGGCTACACCTTC. It yields the protein CAISERSGHLQGYTF.

This chain connects TRBV7-9 to TRBJ1-1; 11 nucleotides line up with TRBD1. The germline gives CDR1 SEHNR, CDR2 FQNEAQ (reference sequence). The CDR3 totals 14 residues. Trimming cost V 5 bases and J 6 bases; bases outside gene matches: 5. CDR3 sequence reads: CASSHGQGAPEAFF. CDR3 bases: TGTGCCAGCAGCCATGGACAGGGGGCCCCTGAAGCTTTCTTT. The entire variable domain, with the rest obtained from reference TRBV7-9 and TRBJ1-1, is as follows: DTGVSQNPRHKITKRGQNVTFRCDPISEHNRLYWYRQTLGQGPEFLTYFQNEAQLEKSRLLSDRFSAERPKGSFSTLEIQRTEQGDSAMYLCASSHGQGAPEAFFGQGTRLTVV.

The chain carries TRBV7-9 and TRBJ2-1, with D tentatively TRBD2 (5 bases). The CDR3 is 15 residues long. V lost 7 bases to trimming and J lost 4 bases, with 17 bases between them. Germline assignment: CDR1 SEHNR and CDR2 FQNEAQ (reference sequence). CDR3 in amino acids: CASKGERERYNEQFF. CDR3 nucleotides: TGTGCCAGCAAAGGAGAGAGGGAGAGGTACAATGAGCAGTTCTTC.

This clonotype was seen a few times. The chain recombines TRBV27 with TRBJ1-5; maybe TRBD1 (5 bases). V was shortened by 5 bases and J by 0 bases, with 14 bases between the two germline ends. The CDR3 length is 16 residues. The V gene's germline CDR1 is MNHEY and CDR2 SMNVEV (reference sequence). The CDR3 spells CASSQDIGYSNQPQHF. CDR3 sequence (DNA): TGTGCCAGCAGTCAGGACATTGGGTATAGCAATCAGCCCCAGCATTTT.

This clonotype came up many times. The gene calls are TRBV24-1 and TRBJ1-1; possibly TRBD1 for D (5 bases). The CDR3 is 16 residues long. Per the germline V gene, CDR1 is KGHDR and CDR2 is SFDVKD. Trimming removed 2 bases from V and 0 bases from J, with 12 bases in between. The CDR3 nucleotides are TGTGCCACCAGTGATTCCCAGGGAGGGGTGAACACTGAAGCTTTCTTT. Its translation is CATSDSQGGVNTEAFF.

About this clonotype: Germline is not matched at one junction end, which may reflect a read error. The chain links TRBV5-1 to TRBJ1-1, with D unresolved. This CDR3 comprises 13 residues. The germline V gene encodes CDR1 SGHRS and CDR2 YFSETQ. This CDR3 reads CATSLEADREAFF. DNA of the CDR3: TGCGCCACCAGCTTGGAGGCGGATAGAGAAGCTTTCTTT.

This clonotype was seen more than once but under ten times. The V and J genes are TRBV15 and TRBJ1-6; possibly TRBD1 for D (5 bases). The CDR3 consists of 20 residues. Trimming took off 0 bases at V and 7 bases at J, with 25 bases between the two ends. Germline V gene data show CDR1 as LNHNV and CDR2 as YYDKDF (reference sequence). For the CDR3, the DNA is TGTGCCACCAGCAGAGATCGGGGGTTCCTCCAGCCTGAACCCAATTCACCCCTCCACTTT. This sequence encodes CATSRDRGFLQPEPNSPLHF.

The chain uses TRBV7-2 and TRBJ1-5; D possibly corresponds to TRBD1 (5 bases). The V and J ends lost 4 bases and 5 bases respectively, with 9 bases between them. This CDR3 comprises 13 residues. Germline lookup yields CDR1 SGHTA and CDR2 FQGNSA. CDR3 amino acids: CASSSGVDQPQHF. The CDR3 DNA reads TGTGCCAGCAGCTCGGGGGTTGATCAGCCCCAGCATTTT.

This clonotype was recorded many times. The chain couples TRBV2 to TRBJ1-2, with TRBD1 as a possible D gene (5 bases). The CDR3 has 12 amino acids. Trimming removed 4 bases from V and 4 bases from J, with 7 bases in between. Germline CDR1 is SNHLY and CDR2 is FYNNEI. DNA for the CDR3: TGTGCCAGCAGTGTGGGGGGCTATGGCTACACCTTC. Protein: CASSVGGYGYTF.

This clonotype was found many times. The chain joins TRBV5-1 to TRBJ1-5; maybe TRBD1 (5 bases). Between the trimmed V and J ends, which lost 1 base and 5 bases, there was a span of 13 bases. There are 15 residues in the CDR3. In germline, CDR1 is SGHRS, CDR2 YFSETQ. The CDR3 nucleotides read TGCGCCAGCAGCTTGCAGGGAAGGCAGGATCAGCCCCAGCATTTT. Translation: CASSLQGRQDQPQHF.

CDR3 loop: CASSFRGTDENEQFF. CDR3 nucleotide sequence: TGTGCCAGCAGCTTCCGGGGGACGGATGAAAATGAGCAGTTCTTC. This chain links TRBV7-9 with TRBJ2-1; D may be TRBD2 (6 bases). The ends were cut back, 3 bases at V and 7 bases at J, with 16 bases in the middle. There are 15 residues in the CDR3. Germline assignment: CDR1 SEHNR and CDR2 FQNEAQ (reference sequence). Using reference TRBV7-9 and TRBJ2-1 for the parts outside the CDR3, the full variable domain is DTGVSQNPRHKITKRGQNVTFRCDPISEHNRLYWYRQTLGQGPEFLTYFQNEAQLEKSRLLSDRFSAERPKGSFSTLEIQRTEQGDSAMYLCASSFRGTDENEQFFGPGTRLTVL.

This clonotype was observed at least ten times. A clone one base away is much larger, so this may be a read error. The chain links TRBV7-2 to TRBJ2-1, with 7 bases matching TRBD2. V lost 4 bases, J lost 6 bases, and 3 bases stayed unmatched. There are 13 residues in the CDR3. Per germline, CDR1 SGHTA and CDR2 FQGNSA. Written as DNA, the CDR3 is TGTGCCAGCAGCTCCGGGACTACCAATGAGCAGTTCTTC. Its translation: CASSSGTTNEQFF.

The chain combines TRBV12-3 or TRBV12-4 with TRBJ2-5; D gene uncertain. The ends were cut back, 7 bases at V and 2 bases at J, with 23 bases in the middle. This CDR3 has 17 amino acids. This chain's CDR3 is CASKPSPTLAPQETQYF. The CDR3 nucleotides read TGTGCCAGCAAACCCAGCCCCACCCTTGCCCCGCAAGAGACCCAGTACTTC.

This clonotype has at least ten counts. V and J are TRBV18 and TRBJ2-3; 8 bases align to TRBD1. Trimming took 2 bases from V and 0 from J; bases not matched to a gene: 10. Germline-derived CDR1 and CDR2 are KGHSH and LQKENI. The CDR3 spans 18 residues. The CDR3 DNA is TGTGCCAGCTCACCAAGGATAGGAACAGGGGGTAGCACAGATACGCAGTATTTT. Amino acid sequence: CASSPRIGTGGSTDTQYF.

Only a few counts were recorded for this clonotype. V and J are TRBV7-9 and TRBJ1-5; D is unclear. The CDR3 has 13 amino acids. In germline, CDR1 is SEHNR, CDR2 FQNEAQ (reference sequence). V was clipped by 5 bases and J by 6 bases, with 11 bases between them. CDR3 amino acids: CASSPGEVQPQHF. The DNA for the CDR3 is TGTGCCAGCAGCCCGGGAGAGGTTCAGCCCCAGCATTTT.

V usage is TRBV4-3 and J usage is TRBJ1-5; no clear D. Trimming took off 0 bases at V and 0 bases at J, with 9 bases between the two ends. The CDR3 has 16 amino acids. The germline V gene encodes CDR1 LGHNA and CDR2 YSLEER. The DNA for the CDR3 is TGCGCCAGCAGCCAAGATTGGGCAGATAGCAATCAGCCCCAGCATTTT. Protein product: CASSQDWADSNQPQHF.

With respect to this clonotype: A junction boundary mismatches the germline segment, possibly from a read error. V is TRBV6-5 and J is TRBJ2-3, with 12 bases that match TRBD2. Germline V gives CDR1 MNHEY, CDR2 SVGAGI. The CDR3 has 16 residues. The CDR3 sequence is CASSAPSGGGSDKQYF. CDR3 in DNA: TGTGCCAGCAGTGCCCCTAGCGGGGGGGGGTCAGATAAGCAGTATTTT.

This clonotype showed up many times. The chain is built from TRBV27 and TRBJ2-7, with 11 bases fitting TRBD1. The CDR3 extends over 17 amino acids. Germline V gene sequence: CDR1 MNHEY, CDR2 SMNVEV (reference sequence). The V segment lost 4 bases and the J segment 0 bases; nucleotides outside the gene matches: 8. The CDR3 nucleotides are TGTGCCAGCAGTTCACCGGGACAGGGGGGCCCCTCCTACGAGCAGTACTTC. Translated: CASSSPGQGGPSYEQYF.

The chain's CDR3 is CSARHTETQYF. The CDR3 region has the DNA TGCAGTGCTAGACATACTGAGACCCAGTACTTC. This rearrangement joins TRBV20-1 to TRBJ2-5; unclear D gene. V was clipped by 2 bases and J by 5 bases, with 6 bases between them. The CDR3 is 11 residues long. Germline V lookup: CDR1 DFQATT, CDR2 SNEGSKA (reference sequence).

This clonotype was seen a few times. This chain uses TRBV6-4 with TRBJ2-3; D is possibly TRBD2 (5 bases). This CDR3 is built from 13 residues. V was pared by 4 bases and J by 6 bases, with 11 bases between. The germline V gene has CDR1 MRHNA and CDR2 SNTAGT. Here the CDR3 DNA reads TGTGCCAGCAGTGGGGGAGCGCGGGATACGCAGTATTTT. It translates to CASSGGARDTQYF.

The V gene is TRBV7-2, the J gene TRBJ2-3; D is ambiguous. Between the trimmed V and J ends, which lost 8 bases and 3 bases, there was a span of 18 bases. CDR1 is SGHTA and CDR2 is FQGNSA in the germline V gene. The CDR3 covers 15 residues. The CDR3 DNA follows: TGTGCCAGCGCCGTTATGGGCGTAAAAACAGATACGCAGTATTTT. Translation gives CASAVMGVKTDTQYF.